The 5 T cell receptor beta chains given below trace back to one sample, sequenced in a study of blood T cell repertoires in COVID-19. Repertoires were generated with immunoSEQ multiplex PCR, while TCRdb's copy carries only in-frame clones and drops some. The sample holds roughly 290,000 clones, approximately 90% seen once. The source material was peripheral blood. All receptors derive from a woman aged 60 to 75 with acute or convalescent COVID-19.

The chain employs TRBV7-8 and TRBJ1-5, with D maybe TRBD1 (6 bases). The V and J ends lost 2 bases and 1 base respectively, with 15 bases between them. Germline CDR1 reads SGHVS; CDR2 reads FQNEAQ. The CDR3 loop spans 17 amino acids. Written as DNA, the CDR3 is TGTGCCAGCAGCTTAACAGGGCCGGGTAGAAGCAATCAGCCCCAGCATTTT. Protein sequence: CASSLTGPGRSNQPQHF.

The chain has TRBV30 and TRBJ1-1; D possibly corresponds to TRBD1 (5 bases). Germline V gene sequence: CDR1 GTSNPN, CDR2 SVGIG (reference sequence). The CDR3 has 12 amino acids. The germline V and J ends were trimmed by 1 base and 10 bases, with 13 bases remaining between them. The CDR3 region is CAWSAAGGGAFF. The DNA for the CDR3 is TGTGCCTGGAGTGCGGCGGGGGGTGGAGCTTTCTTT.

The rearrangement links TRBV27 to TRBJ1-2; D not resolved. The germline V gene encodes CDR1 MNHEY and CDR2 SMNVEV (reference sequence). V was shortened by 6 bases and J by 0 bases, with 11 bases between the two germline ends. There are 14 residues in the CDR3. The CDR3 loop reads CASSRGPANYGYTF. The DNA of the CDR3 is TGTGCCAGCAGCCGAGGCCCCGCTAACTATGGCTACACCTTC.

The chain has TRBV27 and TRBJ1-4, with 11 bases fitting TRBD1. The J segment lost 2 bases and the V segment lost 3 bases, leaving 2 bases of the junction unmatched. Germline V gene lookup returns CDR1 MNHEY and CDR2 SMNVEV (reference sequence). The CDR3 contains 16 residues. CDR3 DNA sequence: TGTGCCAGCAGTTTGGACAGGGGGCACACTAATGAAAAACTGTTTTTT. Translating gives CASSLDRGHTNEKLFF.

This clone was recorded at least ten times. The chain uses TRBV3-1 (or the pseudogene TRBV3-2) and TRBJ2-3; 13 bases map to TRBD2. V lost 2 bases and J lost 3; bases outside the gene matches: 2. This CDR3 is 16 amino acids long. Germline lookup yields CDR1 LGHDT and CDR2 YNNKEL (reference sequence). CDR3 sequence reads: CASSQLLAGGTDTQYF. The CDR3 nucleotides are TGTGCCAGCAGCCAACTACTAGCGGGGGGGACAGATACGCAGTATTTT.